This T cell receptor (beta chain) was recorded in a study of blood T cell repertoires in COVID-19. Study as a whole: COVID-19 samples from acute and convalescent phases originated in the United States, Italy and Spain. The analysed material was cDNA or gDNA that came from T cells, B-cell-depleted T cells, or PBMCs.

This clone showed up just a few times. As handled by the study authors: Cell counts per sample came from amplifying reference gene primers. This table comes from immunoSEQ multiplex PCR, and its TCRdb copy is limited to in-frame clones, with some not included. V and J calls and clone size come straight from that table; D and trimming were deduced from the DNA. The repertoire consists of under 50,000 clones, with roughly 90% occurring once and the leading ten covering around a fifth. V lost 6 bases and J 2 bases, leaving 10 bases between the germline ends. Germline V gene data show CDR1 as LNHDA and CDR2 as SQIVND (reference sequence). The CDR3 covers 13 residues.

The rearrangement uses TRBV19 and TRBJ1-2, with TRBD1 as a possible D gene (6 bases). The specimen was peripheral blood. This TCR derives from a man in his sixties or seventies with active COVID-19. CDR3: CASSLQGNYGYTF. As DNA, the CDR3 is TGTGCCAGTAGCTTACAGGGAAACTATGGCTACACCTTC.